The rows below give T cell receptor beta chains drawn from one sample of a study of radiation and T cells in renal cell carcinoma. This table comes from immunoSEQ multiplex PCR, and its TCRdb copy is limited to in-frame clones, with some not included. Of around 60,000 clones detected, just over 75% appear once; the ten largest clones hold roughly 7%. Here the sequenced sample was blood, taken from a patient whose treatment included radiotherapy and nephrectomy. All receptors derive from a man in his sixties with renal cell carcinoma. CDR3s include the opening cysteine and the closing phenylalanine or tryptophan. Part of the rows lack a size; the others show once, few, many or a class for expanded clones.

-,14,TRBV19,TRBJ1-1,CASSPRGQGYEAFF
-,15,TRBV10-1,TRBJ2-1,CASSESGVSYNEQFF
few,12,TRBV30,TRBJ2-2,CAWAPTVGELFF
-,14,TRBV2,TRBJ2-1,CASSPSRSYNEQFF
-,15,TRBV5-1,TRBJ2-2,CASSRTGPGTGELFF
-,13,TRBV6-1,TRBJ2-7,CASLGGLPYEQYF
few,13,TRBV27,TRBJ1-1,CASSPALRAEAFF
-,11,TRBV6-6,TRBJ1-1,CASSATGEAFF
few,15,TRBV6-6,TRBJ2-7,CASSYSSGQGYEQYF
-,14,TRBV10-3,TRBJ2-5,CAIRRQGVQETQYF
-,15,TRBV30,TRBJ1-4,CAWSVGGPLGEKLFF
-,15,TRBV19,TRBJ1-1,CASSIKGALSTEAFF
-,16,TRBV5-4,TRBJ2-1,CASSLPLAGKGSEQFF
-,16,TRBV12-5,TRBJ2-1,CASGFSGRGDGNEQFF
-,14,TRBV18,TRBJ1-4,CASSPPPGGEKLFF
-,13,TRBV6-1,TRBJ1-1,CASRATGNTEAFF
-,15,TRBV6-1,TRBJ2-5,CASSGLASILQTQYF
-,16,TRBV19,TRBJ1-2,CASSPFGRGANYGYTF
-,14,TRBV6-5,TRBJ1-2,CASSLTGVNYGYTF
-,13,TRBV11-2,TRBJ1-5,CASSLDRGEPQHF